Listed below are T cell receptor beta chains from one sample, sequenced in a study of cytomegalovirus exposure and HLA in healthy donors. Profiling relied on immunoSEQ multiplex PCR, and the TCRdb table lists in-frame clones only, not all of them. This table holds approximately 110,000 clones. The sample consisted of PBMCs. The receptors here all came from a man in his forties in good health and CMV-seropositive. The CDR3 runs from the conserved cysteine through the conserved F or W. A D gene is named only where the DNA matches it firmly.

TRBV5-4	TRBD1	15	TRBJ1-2	CASSLGTGQQYGYTF	TGTGCCAGCAGCTTGGGGACGGGACAGCAATATGGCTACACCTTC
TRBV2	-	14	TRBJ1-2	CASSEGGSNYGYTF	TGTGCCAGCAGTGAAGGGGGCAGTAACTATGGCTACACCTTC
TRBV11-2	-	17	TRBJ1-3	CASSLGVGVFSGNTIYF	TGTGCCAGCAGCTTAGGAGTAGGGGTTTTCTCTGGAAACACCATATATTTT
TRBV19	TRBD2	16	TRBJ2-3	CASIGRATSGRLTQYF	TGTGCCAGTATCGGGCGCGCGACTAGCGGGAGGTTAACGCAGTATTTT
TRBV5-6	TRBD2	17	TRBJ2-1	CASSFPGLAGSYNEQFF	TGTGCCAGCAGCTTCCCGGGACTAGCGGGGAGCTACAATGAGCAGTTCTTC
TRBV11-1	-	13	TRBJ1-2	CASSSGFGYGYTF	TGTGCCAGCAGCTCAGGGTTTGGCTATGGCTACACCTTC
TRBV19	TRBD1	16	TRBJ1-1	CASNPGTGGVNTEAFF	TGTGCCAGTAATCCCGGGACAGGGGGGGTGAACACTGAAGCTTTCTTT
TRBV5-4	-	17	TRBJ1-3	CASSLADLGVSGNTIYF	TGTGCCAGCAGCTTGGCCGATTTAGGGGTCTCTGGAAACACCATATATTTT
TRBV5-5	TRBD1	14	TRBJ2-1	CASSWDRSPGEQFF	TGTGCCAGCAGCTGGGACAGGAGTCCAGGTGAGCAGTTCTTC
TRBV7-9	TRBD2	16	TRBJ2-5	CASSLGGGRAAETQYF	TGTGCCAGCAGCTTAGGGGGCGGGAGGGCCGCAGAGACCCAGTACTTC
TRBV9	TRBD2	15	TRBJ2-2	CASSEREPRTGELFF	TGTGCCAGCAGCGAGCGGGAGCCGCGGACCGGGGAGCTGTTTTTT
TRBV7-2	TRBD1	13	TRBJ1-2	CASSSIRGRGYTF	TGTGCCAGCAGCTCGATCAGGGGGCGGGGCTACACCTTC
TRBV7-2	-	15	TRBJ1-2	CASSPGSSANYGYTF	TGTGCCAGCAGCCCCGGGTCCTCAGCTAACTATGGCTACACCTTC
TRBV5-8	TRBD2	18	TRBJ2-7	CASSLVLLAGGNTYEQYF	TGTGCCAGCAGCTTGGTCTTGTTAGCGGGAGGGAACACTTACGAGCAGTACTTC
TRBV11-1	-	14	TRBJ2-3	CASSLYSLTDTQYF	TGTGCCAGCAGCTTATACAGTTTGACAGATACGCAGTATTTT
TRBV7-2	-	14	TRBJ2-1	CASSFAGQYNEQFF	TGTGCCAGCAGCTTCGCGGGACAGTACAATGAGCAGTTCTTC
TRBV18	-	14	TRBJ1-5	CASSPDSSNQPQHF	TGTGCCAGCTCCCCGGACAGTAGCAATCAGCCCCAGCATTTT
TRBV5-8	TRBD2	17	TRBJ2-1	CASSSSLGLAGSREQFF	TGTGCCAGCAGCTCCTCATTGGGACTAGCGGGGTCCCGGGAGCAGTTCTTC
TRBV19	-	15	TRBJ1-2	CASSARNQGNYGYTF	TGTGCCAGTAGTGCCCGAAACCAGGGTAACTATGGCTACACCTTC
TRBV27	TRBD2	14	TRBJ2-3	CASSKSTSVDTQYF	TGTGCCAGCAGTAAAAGCACTAGCGTTGATACGCAGTATTTT
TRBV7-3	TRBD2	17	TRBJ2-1	CASSPGTSGRSGGEQFF	TGTGCCAGCAGCCCCGGGACTAGCGGGAGGTCCGGTGGGGAGCAGTTCTTC
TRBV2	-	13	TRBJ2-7	CASSADRTYEQYF	TGTGCCAGCAGCGCCGACAGGACCTACGAGCAGTACTTC
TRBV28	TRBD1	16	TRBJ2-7	CASSFGQAATSYEQYF	TGTGCCAGCAGTTTCGGACAGGCGGCCACCTCCTACGAGCAGTACTTC
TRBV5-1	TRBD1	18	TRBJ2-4	CASSDGGQVSLAKNIQYF	TGCGCCAGCAGCGATGGAGGACAGGTGTCACTAGCCAAAAACATTCAGTACTTC
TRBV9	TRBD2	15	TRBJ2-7	CASSAGLAEHYEQYF	TGTGCCAGCAGCGCCGGACTAGCCGAACACTACGAGCAGTACTTC
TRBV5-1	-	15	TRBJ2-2	CASSQQGSNTGELFF	TGCGCCAGCAGCCAACAGGGATCAAACACCGGGGAGCTGTTTTTT
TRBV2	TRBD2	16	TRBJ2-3	CASSERGGFGRDTQYF	TGTGCCAGCAGTGAAAGGGGAGGGTTTGGTAGGGATACGCAGTATTTT
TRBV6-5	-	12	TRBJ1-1	CASWSIYTEAFF	TGTGCCAGCTGGAGCATATACACTGAAGCTTTCTTT
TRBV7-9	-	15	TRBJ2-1	CASSLELGSYNEQFF	TGTGCCAGCAGCTTAGAACTAGGTTCCTACAATGAGCAGTTCTTC
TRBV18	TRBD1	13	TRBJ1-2	CASSPKTGDGYTF	TGTGCCAGCTCACCAAAGACAGGGGACGGCTACACCTTC
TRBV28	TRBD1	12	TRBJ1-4	CASSPSDRELFF	TGTGCCAGCAGTCCATCGGACAGGGAACTGTTTTTT
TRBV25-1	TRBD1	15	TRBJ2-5	CASSEARQGPGTQYF	TGTGCCAGCAGTGAGGCCAGACAGGGACCGGGGACCCAGTACTTC
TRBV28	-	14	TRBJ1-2	CASSAGLGVFGYTF	TGTGCCAGCAGTGCAGGGTTGGGTGTGTTTGGCTACACCTTC
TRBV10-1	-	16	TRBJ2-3	CASSELIAGVLDTQYF	TGCGCCAGCAGTGAGTTAATCGCAGGGGTCTTAGATACGCAGTATTTT
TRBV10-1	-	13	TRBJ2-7	CASIYRDFPEQYF	TGCGCCAGCATCTACAGGGATTTTCCTGAGCAGTACTTC
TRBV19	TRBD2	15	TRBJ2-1	CASRETSGGYNEQFF	TGTGCCAGTAGAGAGACTAGCGGGGGGTACAATGAGCAGTTCTTC
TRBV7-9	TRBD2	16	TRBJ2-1	CASSPGSGLGSNEQFF	TGTGCCAGCAGCCCCGGCTCGGGACTAGGGTCGAATGAGCAGTTCTTC
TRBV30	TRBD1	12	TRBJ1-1	CAWSGQGGLAFF	TGTGCCTGGAGCGGACAGGGAGGATTGGCTTTCTTT
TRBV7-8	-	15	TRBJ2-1	CASSLGGNGIDEQFF	TGTGCCAGCAGCTTAGGCGGGAATGGGATCGATGAGCAGTTCTTC
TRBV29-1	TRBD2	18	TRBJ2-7	CSVQKLQTTSGSSYEQYF	TGCAGCGTTCAAAAGCTACAGACGACTAGCGGGAGCTCCTACGAGCAGTACTTC
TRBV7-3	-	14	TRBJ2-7	CASSRGRDSYEQYF	TGTGCCAGCAGCCGAGGGCGGGACTCCTACGAGCAGTACTTC
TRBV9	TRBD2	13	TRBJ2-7	CASSVYHGGEQYF	TGTGCCAGCAGCGTATATCATGGGGGGGAACAGTACTTC
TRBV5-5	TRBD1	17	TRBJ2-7	CASSLGTGTGVSYEQYF	TGTGCCAGCAGCTTGGGGACCGGGACAGGGGTTTCCTACGAGCAGTACTTC
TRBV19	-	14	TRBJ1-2	CASSIGPQVYGYTF	TGTGCCAGTAGTATAGGTCCTCAGGTCTATGGCTACACCTTC
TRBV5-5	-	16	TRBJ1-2	CASSLEAGSLAYGYTF	TGTGCCAGCAGCTTGGAGGCTGGGAGCCTTGCGTATGGCTACACCTTC
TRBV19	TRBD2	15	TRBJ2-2	CASSIAGGKTGGLFF	TGTGCCAGTAGTATAGCGGGAGGGAAAACCGGGGGGCTGTTTTTT
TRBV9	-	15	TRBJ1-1	CASSDNGDSGTEAFF	TGTGCCAGCAGCGACAACGGGGACTCGGGCACTGAAGCTTTCTTT
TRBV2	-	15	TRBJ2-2	CASSVLAWNTGELFF	TGTGCCAGCAGTGTGTTAGCCTGGAACACCGGGGAGCTGTTTTTT
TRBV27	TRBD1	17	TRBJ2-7	CASSYARPGQVLYEQYF	TGTGCCAGCAGTTACGCTCGACCGGGACAGGTCCTCTACGAGCAGTACTTC
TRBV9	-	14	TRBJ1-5	CASSPTGANQPQHF	TGTGCCAGCAGCCCGACGGGTGCTAATCAGCCCCAGCATTTT
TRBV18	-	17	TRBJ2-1	CASSRIPLQGGYNEQFF	TGTGCCAGCTCACGGATCCCACTCCAGGGGGGCTACAATGAGCAGTTCTTC
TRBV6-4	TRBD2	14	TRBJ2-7	CASSETSGSYEQYF	TGTGCCAGCAGTGAGACTAGCGGGAGCTACGAGCAGTACTTC
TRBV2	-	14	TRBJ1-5	CASSPYDSLQPQHF	TGTGCCAGCAGTCCCTACGACAGTCTACAGCCCCAGCATTTT
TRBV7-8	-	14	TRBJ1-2	CASSLGGTPYGYTF	TGTGCCAGCAGCTTAGGGGGGACACCCTATGGCTACACCTTC
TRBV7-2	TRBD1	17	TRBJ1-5	CASSRRTGIDSNQPQHF	TGTGCCAGCAGCCGTAGGACAGGTATCGATAGCAATCAGCCCCAGCATTTT
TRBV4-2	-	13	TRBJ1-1	CASSFLGGTEAFF	TGTGCCAGCAGCTTTTTAGGCGGCACTGAAGCTTTCTTT
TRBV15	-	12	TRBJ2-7	CATSRPRGEQYF	TGTGCCACCAGCAGACCGCGAGGGGAGCAGTACTTC
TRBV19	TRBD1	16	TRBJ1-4	CASSIDPGTGSEKLFF	TGTGCCAGTAGTATAGATCCTGGGACAGGGAGCGAAAAACTGTTTTTT